This TCR beta chain was profiled in a study of blood T cell repertoires in COVID-19. At the level of the study: The samples span acute and convalescent COVID-19 from the United States, Italy and Spain. The cDNA or gDNA used as material had been derived from T cells, B-cell-depleted T cells, or PBMCs.

In the study's own analysis: Nucleated cell counts were estimated from reference gene primer amplification. Using immunoSEQ multiplex PCR, the repertoire was profiled, and TCRdb retains in-frame clones only, with some absent. From that table come the V and J calls and clone size; the DNA was used to work out D and trimming. This sample has approximately 80,000 clones, with around 81% found just once. The CDR3 sequence is 15 residues long. Germline CDR1 MDHEN, CDR2 SYDVKM. V gave up 2 bases and J gave up 5 bases, with 12 bases separating them. This clone was counted a single time. V and J are TRBV28 and TRBJ1-4; D gene uncertain. The receptor was derived from a woman in her 70s with acute or convalescent COVID-19. Source material: peripheral blood. The DNA of the CDR3 is TGTGCCAGCAGTTTAGTCACTCCGGGGAATGAAAAACTGTTTTTT. This translates into CASSLVTPGNEKLFF.